This entry lists 23 T cell receptor beta chains sequenced from one sample in a study of shared clonotypes between healthy human individuals. Data came from immunoSEQ multiplex PCR; TCRdb stores just in-frame clones and leaves some out. Among some 550,000 clones listed, 97% were seen once. Sequencing was performed on naive CD4+ T cells sorted from blood. As to subset: CD45RA+ positively selected. These receptors came from a woman in her 30s in good health.

The genes are TRBV14 and TRBJ2-7, with D unresolved. V lost 4 bases to trimming and J lost 3 bases, with 10 bases between them. Germline lookup yields CDR1 SGHDN and CDR2 FVKESK. The CDR3 is 13 amino acids. As DNA, the CDR3 is TGTGCCAGCAGCCTTAACGCCTTCTACGAGCAGTACTTC. Translation gives CASSLNAFYEQYF.

The chain employs TRBV30 and TRBJ1-6; D is ambiguous. V lost 3 bases to trimming and J lost 5 bases, with 14 bases between them. The germline CDR1 and CDR2 sequences are GTSNPN and SVGIG (reference sequence). The CDR3 has 15 residues. For the CDR3, the DNA is TGTGCCTGGAGGTTCACAACCCCTAATAATTCACCCCTCCACTTT. This encodes CAWRFTTPNNSPLHF.

The chain carries TRBV27 and TRBJ1-1, with D perhaps matching TRBD1 (6 bases). Trimming cost V 7 bases and J 1 base, with 22 bases left between them. CDR3 length equals 17 residues. Germline V gene sequence: CDR1 MNHEY, CDR2 SMNVEV (reference sequence). CDR3 residues: CASNNRPGVAANTEAFF. The DNA for the CDR3 is TGTGCCAGCAATAACAGGCCAGGGGTTGCGGCGAACACTGAAGCTTTCTTT.

The chain is built from TRBV28 and TRBJ1-1; 7 bases are a match to TRBD1. This CDR3 has 14 residues. With 6 bases clipped from V and 2 bases from J, the junction kept 6 bases outside the gene matches. The germline gives CDR1 MDHEN, CDR2 SYDVKM. The chain's CDR3 is CASSQGGGNTEAFF. The CDR3 DNA is TGTGCCAGCAGCCAGGGGGGAGGTAACACTGAAGCTTTCTTT.

The chain joins TRBV5-4 to TRBJ2-3; the D gene is possibly TRBD1 (5 bases). The CDR3 is 15 amino acids. Germline-derived CDR1 and CDR2 are SGHNT and YYREEE (reference sequence). V was trimmed by 1 base and J by 2 bases, leaving 11 bases between them. Here the CDR3 DNA reads TGTGCCAGCAGCTTGTCATCCAGGGACACAGATACGCAGTATTTT. Encoded protein: CASSLSSRDTDTQYF.

The count of this clone is one. The rearrangement joins TRBV19 to TRBJ2-7; 9 nucleotides match TRBD1. The germline V gene has CDR1 LNHDA and CDR2 SQIVND (reference sequence). This CDR3 has 15 amino acids. J lost 5 bases, V lost 4 bases, and 9 bases had no gene match. The CDR3, as DNA: TGTGCCAGTAGTAACCCGGGACAGGGTCGTAACGAGCAGTACTTC. Its translation is CASSNPGQGRNEQYF.

The J gene is TRBJ2-5, the V gene TRBV7-9, with 7 bases matching TRBD1. Germline CDR1 reads SEHNR; CDR2 reads FQNEAQ (reference sequence). The CDR3 covers 15 residues. V lost 5 bases to trimming and J lost 5 bases; unmatched junction nucleotides: 11. CDR3 bases: TGTGCCAGCAGCCAGAAGGGACAGCCCCAGGAGACCCAGTACTTC. This gives the protein CASSQKGQPQETQYF.

This clone came up once. V usage is TRBV6-6 and J usage is TRBJ2-2; weak D call: TRBD1 (6 bases). This CDR3 is built from 15 residues. The germline gives CDR1 MNHNY, CDR2 SVGAGI (reference sequence). V lost 11 bases to trimming and J lost 0 bases, with 16 bases between them. CDR3 region: CASSAKGANTGELFF. The CDR3 DNA reads as TGTGCCTCCTCGGCGAAGGGGGCGAACACCGGGGAGCTGTTTTTT.

The chain uses TRBV28 and TRBJ1-2, with a tentative D call TRBD1 (6 bases). V was clipped by 7 bases and J by 8 bases, with 23 bases between them. Germline V gene data show CDR1 as MDHEN and CDR2 as SYDVKM. The CDR3 totals 15 residues. The DNA for the CDR3 is TGTGCCAGCACCCCCCGGCGGGGGCGACTGGGCGGCTACACCTTC. Residues: CASTPRRGRLGGYTF.

As concerns this clone: Other nucleotide sequences from this sample produce the same CDR3. This chain links TRBV5-1 with TRBJ2-1, with D unresolved. CDR1 and CDR2 (germline): SGHRS, YFSETQ. The CDR3 runs 15 residues. Between the trimmed V and J ends, which lost 0 bases and 0 bases, there was a span of 7 bases. The DNA of the CDR3 is TGCGCCAGCAGCTTGGGCGGTAGCTCCTACAATGAGCAGTTCTTC. Encoded protein: CASSLGGSSYNEQFF.

The chain couples TRBV18 to TRBJ1-1, with 8 bases matching TRBD1. CDR1 KGHSH and CDR2 LQKENI come from the germline V gene. Germline trimming cut 1 base from V and 2 bases from J; bases unmatched to any gene: 3. The CDR3 consists of 15 residues. This chain's CDR3 is CASSPRDRLNTEAFF. In DNA, the CDR3 is TGTGCCAGCTCACCACGGGACAGGTTAAACACTGAAGCTTTCTTT.

The chain uses TRBV11-2 and TRBJ1-1, with 7 bases aligning to TRBD1. Germline assignment: CDR1 SGHAT and CDR2 FQNNGV. J lost 5 bases, V lost 8 bases, and 14 bases had no gene match. The CDR3 runs to 15 residues. The CDR3 bases are TGTGCCAGCCGCGTAGGACAGGAAATGGGGACTGAAGCTTTCTTT. This translates into CASRVGQEMGTEAFF.

In nucleotides, the CDR3 is TGTGCCAGCAGCTTGGTCGGGACTAGCGTACAGACCCAGTACTTC. Translated: CASSLVGTSVQTQYF. The chain has TRBV5-8 and TRBJ2-5; TRBD2 matches 10 bases. The CDR3 spans 15 residues. The junction had 5 bases not matched to a gene; V was cut back by 0 bases and J by 6 bases. Germline V gives CDR1 SGHTS, CDR2 YDEGEE.

The J gene is TRBJ2-5, the V gene TRBV5-1; 7 bases agree with TRBD2. The germline CDR1 and CDR2 sequences are SGHRS and YFSETQ. The CDR3 totals 16 residues. The J segment lost 2 bases and the V segment lost 0 bases, leaving 7 bases of the junction unmatched. DNA of the CDR3: TGCGCCAGCAGCTTGGCGCGGGGGAGCTCTCAAGAGACCCAGTACTTC. Protein product: CASSLARGSSQETQYF.

The chain combines TRBV28 with TRBJ2-1, with TRBD2 matching 11 bases. This CDR3 has 12 amino acids. Unmatched junction bases numbered 3, after V lost 2 bases and J lost 15 bases. The V gene's germline CDR1 is MDHEN and CDR2 SYDVKM. CDR3 coding DNA: TGTGCCAGCAGTTTACTAGCGGGAGGATCGTTCTTC. Amino acid sequence: CASSLLAGGSFF. Combining the CDR3 with reference TRBV28 and TRBJ2-1 gives the whole variable domain DVKVTQSSRYLVKRTGEKVFLECVQDMDHENMFWYRQDPGLGLRLIYFSYDVKMKEKGDIPEGYSVSREKKERFSLILESASTNQTSMYLCASSLLAGGSFFGPGTRLTVL.

The chain joins TRBV10-1 to TRBJ1-1; no reliable D call. The ends were cut back, 0 bases at V and 1 base at J, with 6 bases in the middle. CDR3 size: 14 residues. Germline CDR1 reads WNHNN; CDR2 reads SYGVQD (reference sequence). Here the CDR3 reads CASSESTANTEAFF. CDR3 coding DNA: TGCGCCAGCAGTGAGTCAACAGCGAACACTGAAGCTTTCTTT.

This chain connects TRBV9 to TRBJ2-1; tentative D call: TRBD1 (6 bases). Germline V gene sequence: CDR1 SGDLS, CDR2 YYNGEE. V was cut by 6 bases and J by 4 bases, with 14 bases left in between. CDR3 length: 14 residues. For the CDR3, the DNA is TGTGCCAGCATGGGGGCCCCTAATTACAATGAGCAGTTCTTC. Translating gives CASMGAPNYNEQFF.

The chain uses TRBV5-1 and TRBJ1-2; perhaps TRBD1 as D (6 bases). Trimming removed 7 bases at V and 2 bases at J, with 9 bases between. Germline CDR1 SGHRS, CDR2 YFSETQ. This CDR3 is 12 amino acids long. The CDR3 is CASGTGNYGYTF. CDR3 DNA: TGCGCCAGCGGTACAGGGAACTATGGCTACACCTTC. Looking up the rest from reference TRBV5-1 and TRBJ1-2 gives the full variable domain: KAGVTQTPRYLIKTRGQQVTLSCSPISGHRSVSWYQQTPGQGLQFLFEYFSETQRNKGNFPGRFSGRQFSNSRSEMNVSTLELGDSALYLCASGTGNYGYTFGSGTRLTVV.

This clone was detected only once. The genes are TRBV7-2 and TRBJ2-7; 8 bases agree with TRBD2. The CDR3 spans 13 residues. Germline loops: CDR1 SGHTA, CDR2 FQGNSA. The ends lost 3 bases at V and 4 bases at J; junction bases unmatched: 2. In nucleotides, the CDR3 is TGTGCCAGCAGCTTGCCGGGGGGGTACGAGCAGTACTTC. Its translation: CASSLPGGYEQYF.

The chain recombines TRBV7-7 with TRBJ1-1, with 9 positions matching TRBD1. Germline trimming cut 4 bases from V and 5 bases from J; bases unmatched to any gene: 17. The CDR3 length is 18 residues. Germline values: CDR1 SSHAT, CDR2 FNYEAQ (reference sequence). CDR3 region: CASSSPTGGGQGKTEAFF. In nucleotides, the CDR3 is TGTGCCAGCAGCTCCCCAACCGGGGGGGGACAGGGTAAGACTGAAGCTTTCTTT.

The chain carries TRBV11-2 and TRBJ2-3; 7 bases line up with TRBD1. This CDR3 contains 16 residues. V was pared by 3 bases and J by 1 base, with 7 bases of the junction left unmatched. Germline loops: CDR1 SGHAT, CDR2 FQNNGV. In nucleotides, the CDR3 is TGTGCCAGCAGCTTGGGGCTGGGACAGCGCACAGATACGCAGTATTTT. Translating it yields CASSLGLGQRTDTQYF. The variable domain in full, completed from reference TRBV11-2 and TRBJ2-3, reads EAGVAQSPRYKIIEKRQSVAFWCNPISGHATLYWYQQILGQGPKLLIQFQNNGVVDDSQLPKDRFSAERLKGVDSTLKIQPAKLEDSAVYLCASSLGLGQRTDTQYFGPGTRLTVL.

The chain has TRBV7-3 and TRBJ2-3; 7 nucleotides align to TRBD2. The V and J ends lost 5 bases and 2 bases, in that order; junction bases with no gene match: 25. The CDR3 totals 21 residues. The V gene's germline CDR1 is SGHTA and CDR2 FQGTGA. The chain's CDR3 is CASSPYPGDERGLFNTDTQYF. CDR3 in DNA: TGTGCCAGCAGCCCCTATCCGGGAGATGAGCGGGGTCTTTTCAACACAGATACGCAGTATTTT.

The chain has TRBV7-8 and TRBJ2-3, with D possibly being TRBD1 or TRBD2 (5 bases each). Germline values: CDR1 SGHVS, CDR2 FQNEAQ. V gave up 7 bases and J gave up 2 bases, with 13 bases separating them. CDR3 length equals 14 residues. The chain's CDR3 is CASIRGLSTDTQYF. In nucleotides, the CDR3 is TGTGCCAGCATCCGGGGCCTGTCCACAGATACGCAGTATTTT.